This T cell receptor (beta chain) is drawn from a study of blood T cells in healthy people across ages. In germline, CDR1 is MGHRA, CDR2 YSYEKL. The CDR3 runs to 15 residues. Primers used in a second PCR of about 7 to 12 cycles were a sample-barcoded 5' primer and a J-beta primer mix. Template switching added a 12-random-nucleotide identifier to every cDNA molecule. One entry per CDR3 protein results from TCRdb running MiXCR on the 5' RACE reads. This sample has approximately 290,000 distinct CDR3 sequences, with less than 30% found just once. Study-level results: Older age coincided with a roughly linear decline in TCR beta diversity per million T cells.

As regards this clonotype: Its antigen is not known.

V and J are TRBV4-1 and TRBJ2-5, with D maybe TRBD1 (6 bases). Gene TRBJ2-7 matches the end of the DNA better, so the J call may be wrong. This TCR derives from a woman in her 70s in good health. The specimen was blood. The CDR3 DNA follows: TGCGCCAGCAGCCCCAGGACAGCCTTAACCTACGAGCAGTACTTC. Translated: CASSPRTALTYEQYF.